This T cell receptor beta chain was retrieved from a study of blood T cell repertoires in COVID-19. Overall study context: COVID-19 samples from acute and convalescent phases originated in the United States, Italy and Spain. T cells, B-cell-depleted T cells, or PBMCs provided the cDNA or gDNA that served as material.

The authors' processing: Estimated nucleated cell counts came from reference gene primer amplification. Using immunoSEQ multiplex PCR, the repertoire was profiled, and TCRdb retains in-frame clones only, with some absent. The V and J calls and clone size were taken over from that table, and D and trimming were inferred from the DNA. The sample contains 150,000 to 200,000 clones, approximately 82% of which appear only once. This clone was detected only once. The material sequenced was peripheral blood. This TCR came from a human donor with acute or convalescent COVID-19. The donor label of this sample is uncertain.

The CDR3 spells CASSQSGRGEHQPQHF. The DNA for the CDR3 is TGTGCCAGCAGCCAATCCGGCAGGGGCGAGCATCAGCCCCAGCATTTT. The V gene is TRBV16, the J gene TRBJ1-5; maybe TRBD1 (6 bases). Germline assignment: CDR1 KGHSY and CDR2 FQNENV. The CDR3 loop spans 16 amino acids. Between the trimmed V and J ends, which lost 0 bases and 5 bases, there was a span of 14 bases.